This record looks at one T cell receptor beta chain sequence and its context. Its antigen is still unknown. The CDR3 contains 15 residues. Per the germline V gene, CDR1 is MDHEN and CDR2 is SYDVKM. Trimming removed 4 bases at V and 2 bases at J, with 15 bases between. Time point specified: patch test 1, 2 weeks after DPC sensitization. Treatment reported: therapeutic diphenylcyclopropenone sensitization with weekly scalp DPC. Blood collection happened ahead of applying each patch test. The data derive from a study of human T cells and chemical hapten exposure. TCRdb re-called the RACE reads through MiXCR, storing one row per CDR3 protein. The table records around 150,000 distinct CDR3 sequences, more than 12% of them present only once. Overall study results and limits: Having alopecia, the donors may differ immunologically from healthy people.

The clonotype originates from a woman in her 30s with alopecia areata. Some clones in this sample may be carry-over from other donors' samples. This chain links TRBV28 with TRBJ2-7; D gene uncertain. This sample comprised whole blood, obtained in connection with sensitization to the hapten diphenylcyclopropenone (DPC). The chain's CDR3 is CASSSGTSGPYEQYF. In DNA form, the CDR3 reads TGTGCCAGCAGTTCCGGCACATCAGGTCCCTACGAGCAGTACTTC.